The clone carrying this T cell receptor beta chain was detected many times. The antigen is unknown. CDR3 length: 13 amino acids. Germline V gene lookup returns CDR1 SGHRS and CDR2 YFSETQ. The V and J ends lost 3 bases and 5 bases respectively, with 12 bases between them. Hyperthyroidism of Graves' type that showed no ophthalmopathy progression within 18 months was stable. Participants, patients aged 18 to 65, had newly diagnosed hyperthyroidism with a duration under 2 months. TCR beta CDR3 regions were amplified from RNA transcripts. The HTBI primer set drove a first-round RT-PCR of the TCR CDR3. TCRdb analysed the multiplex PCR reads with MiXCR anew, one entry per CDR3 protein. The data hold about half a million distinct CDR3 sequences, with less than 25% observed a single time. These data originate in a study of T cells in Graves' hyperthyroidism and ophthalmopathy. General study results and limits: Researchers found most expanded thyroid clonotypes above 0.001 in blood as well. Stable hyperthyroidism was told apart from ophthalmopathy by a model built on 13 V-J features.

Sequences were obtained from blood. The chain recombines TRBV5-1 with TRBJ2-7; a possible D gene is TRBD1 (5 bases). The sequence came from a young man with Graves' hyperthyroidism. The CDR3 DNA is TGCGCCAGCAGCTGGGGCGATCCGGACGAGCAGTACTTC. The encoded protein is CASSWGDPDEQYF.